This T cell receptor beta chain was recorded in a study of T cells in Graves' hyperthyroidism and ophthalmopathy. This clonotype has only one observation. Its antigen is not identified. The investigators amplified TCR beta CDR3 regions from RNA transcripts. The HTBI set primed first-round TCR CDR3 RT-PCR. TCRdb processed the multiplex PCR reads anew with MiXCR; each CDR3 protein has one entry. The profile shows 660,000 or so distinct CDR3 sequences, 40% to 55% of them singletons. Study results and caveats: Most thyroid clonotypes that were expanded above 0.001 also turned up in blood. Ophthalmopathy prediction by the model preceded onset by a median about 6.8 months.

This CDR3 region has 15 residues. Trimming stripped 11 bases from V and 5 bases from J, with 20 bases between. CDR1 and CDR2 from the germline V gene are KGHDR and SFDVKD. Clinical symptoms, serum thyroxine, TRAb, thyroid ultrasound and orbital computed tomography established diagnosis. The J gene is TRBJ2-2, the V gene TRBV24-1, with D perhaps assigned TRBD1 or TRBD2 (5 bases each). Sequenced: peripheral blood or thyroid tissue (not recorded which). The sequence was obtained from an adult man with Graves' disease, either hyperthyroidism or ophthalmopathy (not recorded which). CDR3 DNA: TGTGCCAGTCGTACTTGGGACCCTAAAACCGGGGAGCTGTTTTTT. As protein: CASRTWDPKTGELFF.